The sequence of this TCR beta chain was determined in a study of blood T cell repertoires in COVID-19. Whole-study context: Whether acute or convalescent, the COVID-19 samples came from the United States, Italy and Spain. T cells, B-cell-depleted T cells, or PBMCs provided the cDNA or gDNA that served as material.

V dropped 0 bases and J dropped 5 bases, with 4 bases sitting between them. The V gene's germline CDR1 is LNHDA and CDR2 SQIVND (reference sequence). The CDR3 has 12 residues. Methods used by the authors: Estimated nucleated cell counts came from reference gene primer amplification. Profiling relied on immunoSEQ multiplex PCR, and the TCRdb table lists in-frame clones only, not all of them. V and J calls and clone size are those listed in that table; D and trimming were worked out from the DNA. The sample lists 250,000 to 300,000 clones; around four fifths were seen once. The chain couples TRBV19 to TRBJ2-5; D is undetermined. The sequence derives from a man between 60 and 75 years old who had recovered from COVID-19. Sequenced input: peripheral blood. CDR3 sequence: CASSIDGETQYF. The CDR3 coding sequence is TGTGCCAGTAGTATAGACGGGGAGACCCAGTACTTC.